This T cell receptor beta chain appears in the sequencing data of a study of T cells in Graves' hyperthyroidism and ophthalmopathy. Study conclusions and caveats: In validation, the model predicted ophthalmopathy. These predictions came a median about 6.8 months before onset.

No progression to ophthalmopathy during 18 months of follow-up defined stable disease. In patients aged 18 to 65, hyperthyroidism was newly diagnosed, with duration under 2 months. Clinical symptoms, serum thyroxine and TRAb, thyroid ultrasound and orbital computed tomography were used for the diagnoses. Researchers took RNA transcripts and amplified the TCR beta CDR3 regions from them. The HTBI primer set was used in a first-round RT-PCR of the TCR CDR3. MiXCR was run by TCRdb on the multiplex PCR reads, yielding one entry per CDR3 protein. The sample has 300,000 to 350,000 distinct CDR3 sequences; 15% to 20% are singletons. The CDR3 contains 17 residues. The trim removed 4 bases at V and 0 bases at J, leaving 11 bases unmatched. Germline V lookup: CDR1 SGDLS, CDR2 YYNGEE. A few counts support this clonotype. What it binds is unknown.

V is TRBV9 and J is TRBJ2-3, with TRBD1 identical over 7 bases. The source of this sequence is a woman aged 45-60 years with Graves' hyperthyroidism. The sequenced sample consisted of blood. In DNA form, the CDR3 reads TGTGCCAGCAGCCTCAACGCCCGGACAGGAAGCACAGATACGCAGTATTTT. Residues: CASSLNARTGSTDTQYF. The full variable domain, in which reference TRBV9 and TRBJ2-3 provide the parts outside the CDR3, is DSGVTQTPKHLITATGQRVTLRCSPRSGDLSVYWYQQSLDQGLQFLIQYYNGEERAKGNILERFSAQQFPDLHSELNLSSLELGDSALYFCASSLNARTGSTDTQYFGPGTRLTVL.